This TCR beta chain was recorded in a study of blood T cell repertoires in COVID-19. For the study at large: The samples span acute and convalescent COVID-19 from the United States, Italy and Spain.

After removal of 3 bases from V and 3 bases from J, the junction contained 5 bases not matched to a gene. CDR1 and CDR2 (germline): SGHTS, YDEGEE. The CDR3 sequence is 15 residues long. In the original analysis: Quantification of nucleated cells was approximated via reference gene primer amplification. Generated by immunoSEQ multiplex PCR, the TCRdb table keeps only in-frame clones and is missing some. V, J and clone size derive from that table, while D and trimming were established from the DNA sequence. The sample has about 300,000 clones, around 88% seen once. The source is a woman in her 30s who had recovered from COVID-19. V gene TRBV5-8 combines with J gene TRBJ1-4; 7 nucleotides match TRBD1. The sample comprised peripheral blood. The CDR3 DNA is TGTGCCAGCAGCTCCGGGACAGTGGCTAATGAAAAACTGTTTTTT. Its protein product is CASSSGTVANEKLFF.